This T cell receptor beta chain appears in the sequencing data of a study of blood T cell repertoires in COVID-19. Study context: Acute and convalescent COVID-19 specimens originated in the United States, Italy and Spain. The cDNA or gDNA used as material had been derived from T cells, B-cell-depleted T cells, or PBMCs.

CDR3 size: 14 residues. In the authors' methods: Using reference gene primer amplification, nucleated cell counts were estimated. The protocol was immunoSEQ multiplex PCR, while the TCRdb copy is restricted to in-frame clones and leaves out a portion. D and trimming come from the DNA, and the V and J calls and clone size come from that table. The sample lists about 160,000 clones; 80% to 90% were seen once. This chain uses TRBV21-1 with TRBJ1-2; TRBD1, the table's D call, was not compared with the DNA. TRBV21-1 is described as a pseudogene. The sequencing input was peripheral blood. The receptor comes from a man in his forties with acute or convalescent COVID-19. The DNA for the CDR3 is TGTGCCAGCAGCAAATCTTACACCTCCGCTGGCTACACCTTC. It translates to CASSKSYTSAGYTF.